This T cell receptor beta chain was found in a study of T-cell reconstitution after alpha-beta-depleted transplantation in children. V lost 7 bases and J lost 0; bases outside the gene matches: 4. The CDR3 totals 14 residues. The germline CDR1 and CDR2 sequences are DFQATT and SNEGSKA (reference sequence). During its preparation, the TCRbeta library received unique molecular identifiers. MiXCR was run by TCRdb on the PCR reads, yielding one entry per CDR3 protein. In the table there are approximately 630,000 distinct CDR3 sequences, approximately 14% of which are singletons. This chain uses TRBV20-1 with TRBJ2-1; 9 positions agree with TRBD2. Sequencing was performed on PBMCs, taken before TCRalphabeta/CD19-depleted stem cell transplant. The origin of this receptor is a girl aged 2-10 years with congenital amegakaryocytic thrombocytopenia, due to receive a stem cell transplant. In nucleotides, the CDR3 is TGCAGTGGCCTAGCGGGAAGCTCCTACAATGAGCAGTTCTTC. Its protein product is CSGLAGSSYNEQFF.